This is a list of T cell receptor beta chains from one sample in a study of cytomegalovirus exposure and HLA in healthy donors. Repertoires were generated with immunoSEQ multiplex PCR, while TCRdb's copy carries only in-frame clones and drops some. This table holds 240,000 or so clones, 82% found once. Sequenced input: PBMCs. Source of these receptors: a woman aged 40 to 50 in good health and CMV-seropositive. CDR3s include the opening cysteine and the closing phenylalanine or tryptophan. The D gene is left open where the match is weak. Part of the rows lack a size; the others show once, few, many or a class for expanded clones.

TGTGCCTGGAATCATCGGGATGGAGCTTTCTTT CAWNHRDGAFF TRBJ1-1 - TRBV30 -
TGTGCCAGCGAGTACTCACCCCGTGGCTACACCTTC CASEYSPRGYTF TRBJ1-2 once TRBV6-1 -
TGCGCCAGCAGCTTGCAGGGACAGGGGACCTACGAGCAGTACTTC CASSLQGQGTYEQYF TRBJ2-7 - TRBV5-1 TRBD1
TGTGCTAGCAGCGCCGTAGCGGGAATCACCGGGGAGCTGTTTTTT CASSAVAGITGELFF TRBJ2-2 once TRBV7-7 TRBD2
TGTGCCATCAGTGCAAGGACAGGGGCCGGCACCGGGGAGCTGTTTTTT CAISARTGAGTGELFF TRBJ2-2 - TRBV10-3 TRBD1
TGTGCCAGCAGTAGCGACTCGGCTGGGGCCAACGTCCTGACTTTC CASSSDSAGANVLTF TRBJ2-6 - TRBV6-5 -
TGTGCCAGCACCCATGGAGTAGCGGGAAGAGATACGCAGTATTTT CASTHGVAGRDTQYF TRBJ2-3 - TRBV6-5 TRBD2
TGTGCCATCAGTCCCGGGACAGGCTATGGCTACACCTTC CAISPGTGYGYTF TRBJ1-2 - TRBV10-3 TRBD1
TGTGCCAGCAGCAAACCCGGGGGCGAGCAGTACTTC CASSKPGGEQYF TRBJ2-7 - TRBV21-1 -
TGTGCCAGCAGCGCGGACATGATCAATCAGCCCCAGCATTTT CASSADMINQPQHF TRBJ1-5 - TRBV2 -
TGTGCCAGCAGCTCTAGCGGGAGGGCCTTTGACAATGAGCAGTTCTTC CASSSSGRAFDNEQFF TRBJ2-1 - TRBV11-2 TRBD2
TGTGCCTGGAGTCCTTATAAAGATACGCAGTATTTT CAWSPYKDTQYF TRBJ2-3 - TRBV30 -
TGTGCTAGCAGCTTGGACAAAAACACCGGGGAGCTGTTTTTT CASSLDKNTGELFF TRBJ2-2 - TRBV7-7 -
TGCGCCAGCAGCGTCGCGGGAGTCGGCTACAATGAGCAGTTCTTC CASSVAGVGYNEQFF TRBJ2-1 - TRBV5-1 TRBD2
TGTGCCTGGAGTGTAGACAGGGACACTGAAGCTTTCTTT CAWSVDRDTEAFF TRBJ1-1 - TRBV30 TRBD1
TGCGCCAGCAGCCAAGGAGCGGGAGATACGCAGTATTTT CASSQGAGDTQYF TRBJ2-3 - TRBV4-3 -
TGTGCCAGTAGTATCAGGGGGCGGAACACTGAAGCTTTCTTT CASSIRGRNTEAFF TRBJ1-1 - TRBV19 TRBD1
TGTGCCAGTAATTCAGCGGGAAAAGGTTATTACAATGAGCAGTTCTTC CASNSAGKGYYNEQFF TRBJ2-1 few TRBV19 TRBD2
TGTGCCACCGGGAGGGACAGGGGGTTCGATGAGCAGTTCTTC CATGRDRGFDEQFF TRBJ2-1 - TRBV6-5 TRBD1
TGTGCCAGCAGCCCTACTTTTTTGCGGGGCAATGAGCAGTTCTTC CASSPTFLRGNEQFF TRBJ2-1 - TRBV7-9 -
TGTGCCAGCAGCTTCGGGACAGTAAGTTACAATGAGCAGTTCTTC CASSFGTVSYNEQFF TRBJ2-1 - TRBV5-8 TRBD1
TGTGCCTGGAGTCCGTTGGACAGGGTGGGAGATACGCAGTATTTT CAWSPLDRVGDTQYF TRBJ2-3 - TRBV30 TRBD1
TGTTCCAGCAGCTCAGGCGTCCAGGGTAGGTCTGGCGGCTACACCTTC CSSSSGVQGRSGGYTF TRBJ1-2 - TRBV7-9 -
TGTGCCTGGAAAATCCCGGGACAGGTGAACTATGGCTACACCTTC CAWKIPGQVNYGYTF TRBJ1-2 - TRBV30 TRBD1
TGTGCCAGCAGCCCTGACAGGGAGAACACTGAAGCTTTCTTT CASSPDRENTEAFF TRBJ1-1 - TRBV7-2 TRBD1
TGCACCAGCAGCCAAGAGCTCCTAGCGGGGGGCAACTCCTACAATGAGCAGTTCTTC CTSSQELLAGGNSYNEQFF TRBJ2-1 - TRBV1 -
TGTGCCAGCAGTTTAGGGGGGGTGACTGAAGCTTTCTTT CASSLGGVTEAFF TRBJ1-1 - TRBV27 -
TGTGCCAGCAGCGTGGGACAGGGGGCGCTGACTGAAGCTTTCTTT CASSVGQGALTEAFF TRBJ1-1 - TRBV7-9 TRBD1
TGTGCCAGCAGTTTATACAGGAGTACAGTTAGAGAGACCCAGTACTTC CASSLYRSTVRETQYF TRBJ2-5 - TRBV28 -
TGTGCCAGCAGCTTCAGGGGCCGGAGCACTGAAGCTTTCTTT CASSFRGRSTEAFF TRBJ1-1 - TRBV5-4 -
TGCGCCAGCAGCACCGGACAGGGGGCAGGTTCACCCCTCCACTTT CASSTGQGAGSPLHF TRBJ1-6 - TRBV5-1 TRBD1
TGTGCCAGCAGAAGACAGGGTGGAGGGGACACTGAAGCTTTCTTT CASRRQGGGDTEAFF TRBJ1-1 - TRBV6-1 TRBD1
TGTGCCAGCAGTTACCACGACAGGGTGAACACTGAAGCTTTCTTT CASSYHDRVNTEAFF TRBJ1-1 - TRBV6-5 TRBD1
TGTGCCAGCAGCCGCGGGGACGGTCAGAATGAAAAACTGTTTTTT CASSRGDGQNEKLFF TRBJ1-4 - TRBV4-2 -
TGCGCCAGCAGCTTGCCACCGGGACAGTCTGCAACTAATGAAAAACTGTTTTTT CASSLPPGQSATNEKLFF TRBJ1-4 - TRBV5-1 TRBD1
TGCAGCGTTATTGGGGCCTCCGTAGCTTTCTTT CSVIGASVAFF TRBJ1-1 few TRBV29-1 -
TGTGCCAGCAGCTTATTAGCGGCTTACTCCTACGAGCAGTACTTC CASSLLAAYSYEQYF TRBJ2-7 few TRBV7-6 -
TGTGCCAGCAGCTTAGCCACAGGGGGGAATGGCTACACCTTC CASSLATGGNGYTF TRBJ1-2 - TRBV7-2 TRBD1
TGTGCCTCGGCGGAGGGAGACTATGGCTACACCTTC CASAEGDYGYTF TRBJ1-2 - TRBV2 -
TGCGCCAGCAGCCTACGGGACAGGGGGTTGCAACAAGAGACCCAGTACTTC CASSLRDRGLQQETQYF TRBJ2-5 - TRBV4-1 TRBD1
TGTGCCAGCACGCGACAAGGAAATAGCAATCAGCCCCAGCATTTT CASTRQGNSNQPQHF TRBJ1-5 - TRBV6-6 -
TGTGCCAGCAGCCGGGACTTTTACGAGCAGTACTTC CASSRDFYEQYF TRBJ2-7 few TRBV25-1 -
TGCGCCAGCTACTCGGAGGGAGCTAGCACAGATACGCAGTATTTT CASYSEGASTDTQYF TRBJ2-3 - TRBV5-1 -
TGTGCCAGCAGCCGGGACAGGGGGACAGATACGCAGTATTTT CASSRDRGTDTQYF TRBJ2-3 once TRBV27 TRBD1
TGTGCTAGTGGTTTGATGGGGGGAAGGTATCAGCCCCAGCATTTT CASGLMGGRYQPQHF TRBJ1-5 - TRBV12-5 -
TGTGCCAGCAGCCGGACCGGGACAGGCGTTACCACCGGGGAGCTGTTTTTT CASSRTGTGVTTGELFF TRBJ2-2 - TRBV4-2 TRBD1
TGCGCCAGCAGTGAGTCGAAGGTGACAGGGGGCAATGAGCAGTTCTTC CASSESKVTGGNEQFF TRBJ2-1 - TRBV10-1 TRBD1
TGTGCCAGCAGCTTAGCATCAGGGTCCCCCCTAGAGCAGTACTTC CASSLASGSPLEQYF TRBJ2-7 - TRBV7-2 -
TGTGCCAGCAGCGTAGGGTCAGGTAAAGAGACCCAGTACTTC CASSVGSGKETQYF TRBJ2-5 - TRBV9 -
TGTGCCAGCAGCTATAGAGGGAGAACCTACGAGCAGTACTTC CASSYRGRTYEQYF TRBJ2-7 - TRBV11-3 -
TGCGCCAGCAGCTTGAGGACTAGCGGGGGTTTATCAGATACGCAGTATTTT CASSLRTSGGLSDTQYF TRBJ2-3 - TRBV5-1 TRBD2
TGTGCCAGCAGTTACCAGGGACAGCCCCAGCATTTT CASSYQGQPQHF TRBJ1-5 once TRBV7-2 -
TGTGCCAGTAGTATACTAGATCAGCCCCAGCATTTT CASSILDQPQHF TRBJ1-5 - TRBV19 -
TGTGCCAGCAGCCCACAGGGGCGAAGGACTGAAGCTTTCTTT CASSPQGRRTEAFF TRBJ1-1 few TRBV7-2 TRBD1
TGCGCCAGCAGCGTCGGACTAGCCACAGATACGCAGTATTTT CASSVGLATDTQYF TRBJ2-3 - TRBV5-1 TRBD2
TGTGCCAGTATGGGGGGAGGGTCCTCCACAGATACGCAGTATTTT CASMGGGSSTDTQYF TRBJ2-3 - TRBV19 TRBD2
TGTGCCAGCTCAAGCTCTACAGGGGCCGCGGGTGAAAAACTGTTTTTT CASSSSTGAAGEKLFF TRBJ1-4 - TRBV18 TRBD1